This T cell receptor (beta chain) was sequenced for a study of blood T cell repertoires in COVID-19. CDR3 length: 15 amino acids. Germline CDR1 MDHEN, CDR2 SYDVKM. V was pared by 9 bases and J by 2 bases, with 17 bases between. This table comes from immunoSEQ multiplex PCR, and its TCRdb copy is limited to in-frame clones, with some not included. The data contain roughly 320,000 clones, roughly 89% of them singletons. The Seattle site enrolled patients during active infection and followed them longitudinally. The TCR originated in a woman aged 25 to 39 with COVID-19, enrolled during active disease. The rearrangement joins TRBV28 to TRBJ1-5; D is perhaps TRBD1 (5 bases). Sequencing was carried out using peripheral blood. The CDR3 loop reads CASSPGGFGNQPQHF. The CDR3 nucleotides read TGTGCCAGTTCACCGGGGGGTTTCGGCAATCAGCCCCAGCATTTT.